This TCR beta chain was recorded in a study of human T cells and chemical hapten exposure. Study at large: Researchers reported sensitizing a roughly 2 cm by roughly 2 cm upper inner arm skin site with 2% DPC. The patients were mostly female; they had alopecia areata, totalis or universalis.

The time point here: patch test 1, 2 weeks after DPC sensitization. This sample's treatment: therapeutic diphenylcyclopropenone sensitization with weekly scalp DPC. Whole-study results and caveats: In the PT1 data, expanded TCR counts showed a positive correlation with patch test score.

Unique molecular identifiers were attached to individual cDNA molecules within the library. Each CDR3 protein gets one entry after TCRdb re-called the RACE reads with MiXCR. The data contain about 120,000 distinct CDR3 sequences, 9% to 13% of them seen just once; the ten biggest clones take up 1.3% to 1.5%. In this sample, this clonotype turned up a few times. Antigen specificity is unknown. This material consisted of whole blood, taken in connection with sensitization to the hapten diphenylcyclopropenone (DPC). The TCR originated in a woman between 50 and 59 years old with alopecia areata. Some clones in this sample may be carry-over from other donors' samples.

CDR3 nucleotide sequence: TGTGCCATACAGGGTGAGGTCAAAAACATTCAGTACTTC. Protein product: CAIQGEVKNIQYF. The chain joins TRBV28 to TRBJ2-4, with D perhaps matching TRBD1 (6 bases). This CDR3 contains 13 residues. Trimming left V 10 bases short and J 3 bases short, with 13 bases between. Germline V gene lookup returns CDR1 MDHEN and CDR2 SYDVKM.